These 25 T cell receptor beta chains share one sample of origin, sequenced in a study of siplizumab effects on memory and regulatory T cells (dated by TCRdb to the late 2010s). Preparation of the library involved the immunoSEQ multiplex PCR assay. Entries here come from immuneACCESS through TCRdb and include only in-frame sequences with V and J called. Some clones fail to appear in such tables; in the studies checked, an unresolved V gene covers under half of the shortfall, and the cause of the remainder is unknown. A total of around 100,000 clones appear in this sample, around 90% of them only once. The top ten constitute around 0.7% of the sample. Sequenced input: Tregs sorted from blood. The source is a human donor in good health.

CDR3 in DNA: TGCGCCAGCAGCTTGGACGGGAGCAATGAGCAGTTCTTC. Translated, it gives CASSLDGSNEQFF. The chain combines TRBV5-1 with TRBJ2-1; possible D gene TRBD2, 6 bases. The germline gives CDR1 SGHRS, CDR2 YFSETQ. Trimming shortened V by 0 bases and J by 6 bases, and 7 bases separated the two germline ends. The CDR3 totals 13 residues.

The chain employs TRBV2 and TRBJ1-2; TRBD1 matches at 8 bases. Trimming removed 4 bases from V and 4 bases from J; junction bases left unmatched: 2. The CDR3 consists of 13 residues. From germline, CDR1 is SNHLY and CDR2 FYNNEI. The CDR3 region has the DNA TGTGCCAGCAGTGGGGACAGGTCCTATGGCTACACCTTC. This translates into CASSGDRSYGYTF.

This clone was seen just once. This chain joins TRBV28 and TRBJ2-3; a possible D gene is TRBD1 (5 bases). The CDR3 is 15 amino acids. Trimming removed 3 bases from V and 0 bases from J, with 10 bases in between. The germline gives CDR1 MDHEN, CDR2 SYDVKM. In DNA form, the CDR3 reads TGTGCCAGCAGTTTTGGGGCAGGTAGCACAGATACGCAGTATTTT. This encodes CASSFGAGSTDTQYF.

The genes are TRBV4-2 and TRBJ1-5, with TRBD1 identical over 9 bases. With V trimmed by 4 bases and J by 3 bases, 1 base remained unmatched. This CDR3 comprises 14 residues. Germline values: CDR1 LGHNA, CDR2 YNFKEQ. CDR3 residues: CASSRTGDNQPQHF. In DNA form, the CDR3 reads TGTGCCAGCAGCCGGACAGGGGACAATCAGCCCCAGCATTTT.

This clone was found once. V is TRBV4-1 and J is TRBJ2-1; 16 bases match TRBD2. V trimming: 6 bases; J trimming: 2 bases; junction bases outside the gene matches: 4. The CDR3 is made up of 17 amino acids. The germline V gene encodes CDR1 MGHRA and CDR2 YSYEKL. The CDR3 loop is CASRRGLAGGTYNEQFF. In nucleotides, the CDR3 is TGCGCCAGCAGACGGGGACTAGCGGGAGGGACCTACAATGAGCAGTTCTTC.

J is TRBJ2-5 and V is TRBV27; 7 nucleotides line up with TRBD2. V was pared by 8 bases and J by 1 base, with 7 bases of the junction left unmatched. In germline, CDR1 is MNHEY, CDR2 SMNVEV (reference sequence). This CDR3 is 14 amino acids long. CDR3: CASGPSGTQETQYF. The CDR3 DNA reads TGTGCCAGCGGGCCTAGCGGTACCCAAGAGACCCAGTACTTC.

The rearrangement joins TRBV6-5 to TRBJ2-4, with a tentative D call TRBD2 (6 bases). CDR3 length equals 13 residues. Trimming took 0 bases from V and 9 from J, leaving 9 bases between them. Per the germline V gene, CDR1 is MNHEY and CDR2 is SVGAGI. CDR3 sequence reads: CASSYSTEGIQYF. CDR3 nucleotides: TGTGCCAGCAGTTACTCCACGGAGGGCATTCAGTACTTC.

The gene calls are TRBV5-1 and TRBJ2-6; D could derive from TRBD1 or TRBD2 (5 bases each). CDR1 and CDR2 (germline): SGHRS, YFSETQ. This CDR3 region has 16 residues. Trimming took 1 base from V and 2 from J, leaving 10 bases between them. The CDR3 DNA sequence: TGCGCCAGCAGCTTGTTGGGGACGGCTGGGGCCAACGTCCTGACTTTC. Its translation is CASSLLGTAGANVLTF.

The chain carries TRBV18 and TRBJ2-1; a possible D gene is TRBD2 (6 bases). The CDR3 extends over 17 amino acids. Trimming stripped 1 base from V and 0 bases from J, with 13 bases between. CDR1 and CDR2 from the germline V gene are KGHSH and LQKENI. This chain's CDR3 is CASSPLSAGSSYNEQFF. DNA of the CDR3: TGTGCCAGCTCACCACTTAGCGCCGGGAGCTCCTACAATGAGCAGTTCTTC. Variable domain in full (rest from reference TRBV18 and TRBJ2-1): NAGVMQNPRHLVRRRGQEARLRCSPMKGHSHVYWYRQLPEEGLKFMVYLQKENIIDESGMPKERFSAEFPKEGPSILRIQQVVRGDSAAYFCASSPLSAGSSYNEQFFGPGTRLTVL.

The V call is TRBV7-8, the J call TRBJ2-1, with 8 bases aligning to TRBD1. The CDR3 length is 19 residues. V lost 6 bases and J lost 5; bases outside the gene matches: 21. Per the germline V gene, CDR1 is SGHVS and CDR2 is FQNEAQ. Here the CDR3 reads CASSVRGQGLAAGNNEQFF. CDR3 sequence (DNA): TGTGCCAGCAGTGTCCGTGGACAGGGTCTAGCCGCGGGTAACAATGAGCAGTTCTTC.

The chain has TRBV5-1 and TRBJ2-2; D call uncertain. This CDR3 contains 16 residues. Deletions cut 5 bases from V and 1 base from J, with 15 bases between. Per germline, CDR1 SGHRS and CDR2 YFSETQ. The CDR3 protein is CASRRRTDLNTGELFF. CDR3 DNA: TGCGCCAGCAGGAGACGGACCGACCTGAACACCGGGGAGCTGTTTTTT.

This chain joins TRBV7-2 and TRBJ2-3; D may be TRBD2 (5 bases). Germline V gene sequence: CDR1 SGHTA, CDR2 FQGNSA. Trimming took off 5 bases at V and 3 bases at J, with 12 bases between the two ends. CDR3 length: 14 residues. This CDR3 is CASSPLGRTDTQYF. The CDR3 bases are TGTGCCAGCAGCCCCCTGGGGAGAACAGATACGCAGTATTTT.

This rearrangement joins TRBV6-1 to TRBJ1-1; possible D gene TRBD1, 5 bases. From germline, CDR1 is MNHNS and CDR2 SASEGT. V was clipped by 4 bases and J by 1 base, with 7 bases between them. This CDR3 has 13 residues. This CDR3 reads CASSGRGNTEAFF. CDR3 bases: TGTGCCAGCAGTGGGAGGGGGAACACTGAAGCTTTCTTT.

The J gene is TRBJ2-7, the V gene TRBV18; D gene unclear. Trimming stripped 1 base from V and 1 base from J, with 5 bases between. The germline CDR1 and CDR2 sequences are KGHSH and LQKENI. This CDR3 has 13 amino acids. The CDR3: CASSPLGSYEQYF. In DNA form, the CDR3 reads TGTGCCAGCTCACCACTAGGGTCCTACGAGCAGTACTTC.

The rearrangement links TRBV5-4 to TRBJ2-3; unclear D gene. The V gene lost 4 bases and the J gene lost 1 base, with 4 bases spanning the gap. This CDR3 is built from 12 residues. Germline CDR1 reads SGHNT; CDR2 reads YYREEE (reference sequence). CDR3 in DNA: TGTGCCAGCAGCCCTGGCACAGATACGCAGTATTTT. Its translation is CASSPGTDTQYF.

This sequence joins TRBV10-1 and TRBJ2-1; TRBD2 matches 10 bases. CDR1 and CDR2 (germline): WNHNN, SYGVQD (reference sequence). The CDR3 has 14 amino acids. With V trimmed by 6 bases and J by 6 bases, 5 bases remained unmatched. The CDR3 coding sequence is TGCGCCAGCAGGGCTAGCGGGAGCTCCAATGAGCAGTTCTTC. Protein sequence: CASRASGSSNEQFF.

The V call is TRBV6-1, the J call TRBJ2-7; 8 bases are shared with TRBD2. CDR1 is MNHNS and CDR2 is SASEGT in the germline V gene. The CDR3 totals 17 residues. V gave up 4 bases and J gave up 4 bases; unmatched junction bases: 15. This CDR3 is CASSVSGIHSGTYEQYF. In DNA form, the CDR3 reads TGTGCCAGCAGTGTGTCGGGGATTCATAGCGGGACGTACGAGCAGTACTTC.

Here the CDR3 reads CASSLRRRDTQYF. In nucleotides, the CDR3 is TGTGCCAGCAGCTTACGCCGCCGGGATACGCAGTATTTT. V gene TRBV13 combines with J gene TRBJ2-3; D is ambiguous. Germline lookup yields CDR1 PRHDT and CDR2 FYEKMQ (reference sequence). V lost 2 bases and J lost 6, with 9 bases in between. This CDR3 is 13 amino acids long.

This chain uses TRBV28 with TRBJ1-1, with TRBD1 matching 10 bases. The junction had 8 bases not matched to a gene; V was cut back by 5 bases and J by 5 bases. CDR1 and CDR2 (germline): MDHEN, SYDVKM. CDR3 size: 15 residues. The CDR3 region is CASSRQGAYNTEAFF. The CDR3 region has the DNA TGTGCCAGCAGTCGACAGGGGGCCTACAATACTGAAGCTTTCTTT.

V is TRBV28 and J is TRBJ2-7, with a weak D call TRBD1 (6 bases). The germline gives CDR1 MDHEN, CDR2 SYDVKM. This CDR3 has 14 amino acids. The germline V and J ends were trimmed by 0 bases and 3 bases, with 9 bases remaining between them. The CDR3, as DNA: TGTGCCAGCAGTTTATGGGGGGCGCGCTACGAGCAGTACTTC. Translated, it gives CASSLWGARYEQYF.

The CDR3 spells CASSLAGGTGELFF. DNA for the CDR3: TGTGCCAGCAGTCTAGCGGGAGGGACCGGGGAGCTGTTTTTT. The chain recombines TRBV28 with TRBJ2-2, with 12 bases aligning to TRBD2. The CDR3 has 14 amino acids. After removal of 5 bases from V and 5 bases from J, the junction contained 0 bases not matched to a gene. Germline lookup yields CDR1 MDHEN and CDR2 SYDVKM.

The V call is TRBV28, the J call TRBJ1-1, with a possible D match to TRBD1 (6 bases). CDR1 and CDR2 (germline): MDHEN, SYDVKM. This CDR3 has 13 residues. Deletions cut 6 bases from V and 1 base from J, with 9 bases between. CDR3 in DNA: TGTGCCAGCAGCCGGGGACAGAACACTGAAGCTTTCTTT. It encodes CASSRGQNTEAFF.

The chain carries TRBV2 and TRBJ1-1; a weak D match, TRBD1 (6 bases). The CDR3 is 14 residues long. CDR1 and CDR2 (germline): SNHLY, FYNNEI. The V and J ends lost 6 bases and 2 bases respectively, with 13 bases between them. CDR3 DNA sequence: TGTGCCAGCAGCCGGGACACCACTAACACTGAAGCTTTCTTT. Translated: CASSRDTTNTEAFF.

This chain's CDR3 is CASSPLPGGLSTDTQYF. The CDR3 nucleotides read TGTGCCAGCTCACCCCTGCCCGGGGGGTTGAGCACAGATACGCAGTATTTT. This chain uses TRBV18 with TRBJ2-3; 7 nucleotides match TRBD2. The CDR3 contains 17 residues. Germline V gene data show CDR1 as KGHSH and CDR2 as LQKENI. V gave up 3 bases and J gave up 0 bases; unmatched junction bases: 9.

The gene calls are TRBV13 and TRBJ1-2; 9 bases align to TRBD1. The V gene's germline CDR1 is PRHDT and CDR2 FYEKMQ (reference sequence). This CDR3 contains 14 residues. V was clipped by 4 bases and J by 8 bases; unmatched bases: 8. The DNA for the CDR3 is TGTGCCAGCAGCTCAAGACAGGGGGGGTACGGCTACACCTTC. Protein: CASSSRQGGYGYTF.